This entry concerns a single T cell receptor beta chain. This specimen belongs to a study of blood T cell repertoires in COVID-19. In terms of age and location, participants ranged from about 18 to 95 years and lived in under 30 US areas. Which cohort a participant joined came from the clinical history participants gave. Either two negative PCRs, clearance, or symptom resolution qualified Cohort 3 donors as recovered. Here immunoSEQ multiplex PCR was the method, and the copy in TCRdb shows in-frame clones only, minus some. The table has a few hundred thousand clones, 85% to 90% seen once; the top ten hold less than 2%. CDR3 size: 15 residues. Trimming stripped 0 bases from V and 4 bases from J, with 10 bases between. Germline values: CDR1 SGDLS, CDR2 YYNGEE.

The TCR sequence derives from a young woman who had recovered from COVID-19. V gene TRBV9 combines with J gene TRBJ1-4; no definite D call. Input material: PBMCs or T cells enriched from blood (not recorded which). DNA for the CDR3: TGTGCCAGCAGCGTAGGTAGAACCCATAATGAAAAACTGTTTTTT. It specifies CASSVGRTHNEKLFF.